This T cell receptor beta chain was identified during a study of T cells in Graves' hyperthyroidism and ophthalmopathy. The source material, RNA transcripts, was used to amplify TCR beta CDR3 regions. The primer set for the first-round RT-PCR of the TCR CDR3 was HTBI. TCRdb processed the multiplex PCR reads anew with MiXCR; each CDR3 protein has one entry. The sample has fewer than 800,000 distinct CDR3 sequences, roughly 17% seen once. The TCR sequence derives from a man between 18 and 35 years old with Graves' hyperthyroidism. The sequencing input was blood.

The CDR3 coding sequence is TGTGCCAGCACGGGGAGCATCGACTTCAGGCACACCATATATTTT. It translates to CASTGSIDFRHTIYF. The chain links TRBV27 to TRBJ1-3; unclear D gene. Germline CDR1 reads MNHEY; CDR2 reads SMNVEV (reference sequence). The CDR3 runs 15 residues. V was pared by 7 bases and J by 8 bases, with 21 bases between.